Included here is one T cell receptor beta chain sequence, with context. Its antigen is unknown. These data come from a study of cytomegalovirus exposure and HLA in healthy donors. Study results and caveats: DRB1 had the most TCR associations and HLA-C the fewest, a later analysis found, with rates varying by HLA locus. The number of N-insertions in an Asian-associated ancestry cluster was reportedly below the approximately 700-donor mean in a later analysis.

PCR employed 60 Vbeta and 13 Jbeta primers. Clones were read by immunoSEQ multiplex PCR, and TCRdb kept only the in-frame ones, dropping some. This table lists 65,000 to 95,000 clones. There are 16 residues in the CDR3. CDR1 and CDR2 (germline): SGHDT, YYEEEE. V was pared by 0 bases and J by 1 base, with 10 bases between. This TCR was sampled from a man younger than 40 in good health and CMV-seronegative. J is TRBJ2-2 and V is TRBV5-6; D is perhaps TRBD1 (5 bases). The sample consisted of PBMCs. CDR3 protein: CASSLAARVNTGELFF. CDR3 DNA sequence: TGTGCCAGCAGCTTGGCCGCCAGGGTGAACACCGGGGAGCTGTTTTTT. The whole variable domain, filled in from reference TRBV5-6 and TRBJ2-2, reads DAGVTQSPTHLIKTRGQQVTLRCSPKSGHDTVSWYQQALGQGPQFIFQYYEEEERQRGNFPDRFSGHQFPNYSSELNVNALLLGDSALYLCASSLAARVNTGELFFGEGSRLTVL.